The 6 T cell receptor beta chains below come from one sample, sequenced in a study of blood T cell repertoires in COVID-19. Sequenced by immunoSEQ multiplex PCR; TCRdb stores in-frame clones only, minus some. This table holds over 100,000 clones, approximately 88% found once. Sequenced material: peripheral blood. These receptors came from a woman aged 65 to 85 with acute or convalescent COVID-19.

The CDR3 nucleotides are TGTGCCAGCAGCTTGGGTATAGCGCAGGAGACCCAGTACTTC. As protein: CASSLGIAQETQYF. The J gene is TRBJ2-5, the V gene TRBV5-4, with a possible D match to TRBD2 (5 bases). CDR3 length equals 14 residues. Germline V gives CDR1 SGHNT, CDR2 YYREEE (reference sequence). V was pared by 0 bases and J by 5 bases, with 11 bases between.

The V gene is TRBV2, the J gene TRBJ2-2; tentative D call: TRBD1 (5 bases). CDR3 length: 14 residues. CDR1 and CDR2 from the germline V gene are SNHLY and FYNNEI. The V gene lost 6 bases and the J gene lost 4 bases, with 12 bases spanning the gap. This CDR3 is CASRNLQATGELFF. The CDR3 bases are TGTGCCAGCAGAAATTTACAGGCCACCGGGGAGCTGTTTTTT.

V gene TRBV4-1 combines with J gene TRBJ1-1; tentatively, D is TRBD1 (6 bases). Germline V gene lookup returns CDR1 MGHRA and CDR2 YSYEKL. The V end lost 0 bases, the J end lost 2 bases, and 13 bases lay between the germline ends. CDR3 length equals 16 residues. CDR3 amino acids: CASSQDPGQRNTEAFF. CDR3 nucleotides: TGCGCCAGCAGCCAAGATCCGGGACAAAGAAACACTGAAGCTTTCTTT.

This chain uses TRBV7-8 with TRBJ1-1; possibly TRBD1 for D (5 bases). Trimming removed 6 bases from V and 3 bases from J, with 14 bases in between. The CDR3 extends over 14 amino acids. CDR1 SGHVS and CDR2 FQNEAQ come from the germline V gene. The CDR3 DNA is TGTGCCAGCAGACGCAGGGAAGGGGACACTGAAGCTTTCTTT. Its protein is CASRRREGDTEAFF.

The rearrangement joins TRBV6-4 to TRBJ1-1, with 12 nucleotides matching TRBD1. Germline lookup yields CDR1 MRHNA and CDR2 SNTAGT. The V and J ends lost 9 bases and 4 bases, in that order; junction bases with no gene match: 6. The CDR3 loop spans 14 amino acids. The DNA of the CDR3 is TGTGCCAGTCGGGGGACAGGGGGCGGCACTGAAGCTTTCTTT. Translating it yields CASRGTGGGTEAFF.

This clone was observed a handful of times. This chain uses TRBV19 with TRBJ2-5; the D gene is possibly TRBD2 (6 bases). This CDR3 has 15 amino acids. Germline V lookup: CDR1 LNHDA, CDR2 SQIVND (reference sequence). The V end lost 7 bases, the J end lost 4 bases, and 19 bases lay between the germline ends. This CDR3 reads CASTLSGSGGETQYF. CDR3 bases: TGTGCCAGTACCCTATCAGGTAGCGGAGGAGAGACCCAGTACTTC. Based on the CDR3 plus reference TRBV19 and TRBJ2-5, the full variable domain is DGGITQSPKYLFRKEGQNVTLSCEQNLNHDAMYWYRQDPGQGLRLIYYSQIVNDFQKGDIAEGYSVSREKKESFPLTVTSAQKNPTAFYLCASTLSGSGGETQYFGPGTRLLVL.